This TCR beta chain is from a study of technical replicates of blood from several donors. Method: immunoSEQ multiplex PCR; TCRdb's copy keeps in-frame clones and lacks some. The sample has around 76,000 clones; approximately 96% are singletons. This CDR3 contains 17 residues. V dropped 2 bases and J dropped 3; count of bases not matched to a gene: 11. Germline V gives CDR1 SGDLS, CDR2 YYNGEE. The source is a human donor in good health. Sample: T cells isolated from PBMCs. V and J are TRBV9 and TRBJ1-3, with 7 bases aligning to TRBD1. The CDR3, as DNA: TGTGCCAGCAGCGTTCGACTTGCGCAGGGGGGTGGAAACACCATATATTTT. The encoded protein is CASSVRLAQGGGNTIYF.